This T cell receptor (beta chain) is drawn from a study of blood T cell repertoires in COVID-19. About the research overall: The origin of the acute and convalescent COVID-19 samples was the United States, Italy and Spain. T cells, B-cell-depleted T cells, or PBMCs provided the cDNA or gDNA that served as material.

Per the original data handling: Scientists estimated how many nucleated cells there were by amplifying reference gene primers. Assay used: immunoSEQ multiplex PCR; TCRdb lists only in-frame clones, some missing. V and J calls plus clone size are reproduced from that table; the DNA served to infer D and trimming. The sample records some 140,000 clones, approximately 80% being singletons. The table lists this clone with a count of one. One end of the junction varies from germline; a read error may be responsible. CDR1 is MGHRA, CDR2 YSYEKL, per germline. This CDR3 is 21 amino acids long. The receptor was isolated from an elderly man with acute or convalescent COVID-19. The V gene is TRBV4-1, the J gene TRBJ2-2, with 16 nucleotides matching TRBD2. Specimen: peripheral blood. The CDR3 DNA sequence: TGCGCCAGCAGCCAAGTGGTACTGGGACTAGCGGGGGGGCCGAAAACCGGGGAGCTGTTTTTT. Protein product: CASSQVVLGLAGGPKTGELFF.